This T cell receptor (beta chain) stems from a study of beta chain features in type 1 diabetes. Study-level results: Lower insertion and higher deletion counts appeared at VDJ junctions in type 1 diabetes patients. In every one of the four CD4+ subsets, TCRB CDR3s were moderately but significantly shorter in Type 1 diabetes patients.

Concerning this clone itself: No antigen is known for it.

Trimming cost V 2 bases and J 2 bases, with 10 bases left between them. This CDR3 region has 16 residues. CDR1 and CDR2 (germline): MGHDK, SYGVNS. Expressed TCRB transcripts were sequenced because the isolated RNA had all been reverse transcribed beforehand. The repertoire was sequenced with immunoSEQ multiplex PCR; TCRdb's copy has only in-frame clones and lacks some. Of around 160,000 clones in the sample, around 51% were seen once. This receptor was obtained from a man between 18 and 35 years old in good health. This rearrangement joins TRBV25-1 to TRBJ2-6; D remains ambiguous. The sequencing sample was made of Tregs from blood. CDR3 nucleotide sequence: TGTGCCAGCAGTGAAGTACAGATTACTGGGGCCAACGTCCTGACTTTC. Protein product: CASSEVQITGANVLTF.